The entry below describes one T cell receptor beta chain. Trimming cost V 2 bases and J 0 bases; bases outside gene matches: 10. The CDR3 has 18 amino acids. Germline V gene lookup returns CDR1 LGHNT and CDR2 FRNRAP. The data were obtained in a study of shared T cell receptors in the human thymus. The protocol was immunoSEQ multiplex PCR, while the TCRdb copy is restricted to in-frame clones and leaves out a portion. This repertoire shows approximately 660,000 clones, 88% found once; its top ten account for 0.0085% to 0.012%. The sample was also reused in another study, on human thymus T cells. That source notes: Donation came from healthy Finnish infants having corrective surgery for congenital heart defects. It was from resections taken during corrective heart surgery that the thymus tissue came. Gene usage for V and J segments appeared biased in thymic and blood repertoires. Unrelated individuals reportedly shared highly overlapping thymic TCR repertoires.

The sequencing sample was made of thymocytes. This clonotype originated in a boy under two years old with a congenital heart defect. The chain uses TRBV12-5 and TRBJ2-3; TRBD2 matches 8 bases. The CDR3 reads CASGLSPLAAVSTDTQYF. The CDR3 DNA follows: TGTGCTAGTGGTTTGTCCCCACTAGCGGCTGTTAGCACAGATACGCAGTATTTT.